Below, one T cell receptor (beta chain) is given with its context. Its specific antigen is unknown. Base qualities are missing; no much larger clone stands one base away. The immunoSEQ Assay, a bias-controlled multiplex PCR, was used to amplify TCRbeta CDR3 regions from genomic DNA. In the authors' own workflow: Within the assay, amplification of reference gene primers was used to estimate how many nucleated cells each sample contained. To quantify the absolute abundance of each unique TCRbeta CDR3 rearrangement, sequence reads were collapsed and filtered. For each sample, productive Simpson clonality was calculated by taking the square root of Simpson's diversity index across productive rearrangements. What TCRdb holds here is the immuneACCESS table cut down to in-frame rearrangements. Part of the clones is not present; checked against another copy, under half of the missing clones reflect an unresolved V gene, and the others are unexplained. V, J and clone size reflect that table, while D and trimming were determined from the DNA. The sample table records over 60,000 clones; 82% of these occur just once. Clones ranked in the top ten supply 15% to 20% of the sample.

This sample is part of a study of blood T cell repertoires in COVID-19 (dated by TCRdb to 2019 to 2021). Background on the whole study: Collaborator samples came from the United States, Italy and Spain and covered acute and convalescent phases of COVID-19. Subjects who had been exposed to COVID-19, were actively infected with it, or had recovered from it provided the deeply sampled blood TCRbeta repertoires that made up the dataset. HLA class I and class II types, where available, came from metadata supplied by the sample provider rather than from assay-based typing. The prospective study material was composed of cDNA or gDNA derived from T cells, B-cell-depleted T cells, or PBMCs. Samples were obtained from the ongoing ImmuneRACE study (first 160 participants) and from some 1,300 subjects provided by 6 global collaborators. The sample metadata nearly always contained a de-identified subject ID, COVID-19 status, age in years and sex. The repertoires were released in a freely available public database meant as a resource for research on the immune response to SARS-CoV-2.

General findings and caveats noted by the study authors: The amount of clinical and demographic metadata varied by source and participant and was provided uncurated.

The germline V gene (reference sequence) provides CDR1 SSHAT and CDR2 FNYEAQ. Inclusive of the bounding cysteine and phenylalanine, the CDR3 is 14 residues long. Only the CDR3 DNA is retained, 42 bases long and in frame from the first base. The germline V end is reduced by 4 bases and the J end by 1 base; junction bases left unmatched: 3. The collaborating institutions used their own protocols to collect whole blood in K2EDTA tubes. For TCRbeta analysis, collaborator samples were shipped as frozen whole blood, as isolated PBMCs, or as DNA extracted from either sample type. Here the chain combines TRBV7-7 and TRBJ2-5, with 7 bases matching TRBD1. The specimen sequenced was peripheral blood. The receptor's source is an elderly man with active COVID-19. The nucleotide sequence is given as TGTGCCAGCAGCTCCAGGGGGACCCAAGAGACCCAGTACTTC. It is translated as CASSSRGTQETQYF.